These T cell receptor beta chains were read from a single sample in a study of radiotherapy plus CTLA-4 blockade in lung cancer. Libraries were prepared by immunoSEQ multiplex PCR; TCRdb keeps only in-frame clonotypes and omits some of them. The sample lists about 88,000 clones, roughly 70% occurring once. The sample consisted of peripheral blood, taken from a patient treated with radiotherapy plus ipilimumab. These TCRs come from a human donor with non-small cell lung cancer that progressed on radiotherapy plus ipilimumab. Both conserved end residues are part of each CDR3. D genes are given only for firm matches. Only part of the rows carry a size: once, few, many, or a class if the clone is expanded.

abundance | j_gene | d_gene | v_gene | CDR3nt | CDR3aa
once | TRBJ2-7 | - | TRBV2 | TGTGCCAGCAGTGCCGGGACTGACTCCTACGAGCAGTACTTC | CASSAGTDSYEQYF
- | TRBJ1-2 | - | TRBV6-5 | TGTGCCAGCAGTCCCCAAGACAGTTATGGCTACACCTTC | CASSPQDSYGYTF
once | TRBJ1-4 | TRBD1 | TRBV29-1 | TGCAGCGTTGGCGACAGGGGTGAAAAACTGTTTTTT | CSVGDRGEKLFF
medium-sized | TRBJ1-1 | - | TRBV28 | TGTGCCAGTTTTGAAGGTCCGAGTAAAAAAGCTGAAGCTTTCTTT | CASFEGPSKKAEAFF
- | TRBJ1-6 | - | TRBV27 | TGTGCCAGCAGTTTCGTCAATTCACCCCTCCACTTT | CASSFVNSPLHF
- | TRBJ1-4 | - | TRBV4-3 | TGCGCCAGCAGCCCGAGTGGGACTAATGAAAAACTGTTTTTT | CASSPSGTNEKLFF
- | TRBJ1-2 | TRBD1 | TRBV19 | TGTGCCAGTAGTATAGGGGAAACAGGGGGAGATGGCTACACCTTC | CASSIGETGGDGYTF
few | TRBJ2-1 | - | TRBV10-3 | TGTGCCATCAGTTTTGCGGGGACCCGAGGCAATGAGCAGTTCTTC | CAISFAGTRGNEQFF
- | TRBJ2-2 | TRBD2 | TRBV4-2 | TGTGCCAGCAGCCTGGAGCGGGGGGGCGGCGGGGAGCTGTTTTTT | CASSLERGGGGELFF
- | TRBJ1-5 | - | TRBV13 | TGTGCCAGCAGCTTAGGGCGGAATAGCAATCAGCCCCAGCATTTT | CASSLGRNSNQPQHF
- | TRBJ2-7 | - | TRBV7-6 | TGTGCCAGCAGCTTAGCAGTCCGGGAGCAGTACTTC | CASSLAVREQYF
- | TRBJ1-2 | TRBD1 | TRBV28 | TGTGCCAGCAGTTTCCCCACAGGGGCGGGCTATGGCTACACCTTC | CASSFPTGAGYGYTF
- | TRBJ2-5 | - | TRBV5-6 | TGTGCCAGCAGCTTCCCCCTGGGGCAAGAGACCCAGTACTTC | CASSFPLGQETQYF
- | TRBJ1-1 | - | TRBV19 | TGTGCCAGTAGTATAGCCTACCACCAGGGGAGGAACACTGAAGCTTTCTTT | CASSIAYHQGRNTEAFF
- | TRBJ2-5 | - | TRBV11-2 | TGTGCCAGCAGCTTGCAAGAGACCCAGTACTTC | CASSLQETQYF
- | TRBJ2-7 | - | TRBV29-1 | TGCAGCGTTGAAGTATACAGGACCGAGCAGTACTTC | CSVEVYRTEQYF
- | TRBJ2-5 | - | TRBV12-5 | TGTGCTAGTGGCCCGGGCGGAGAGACCCAGTACTTC | CASGPGGETQYF
- | TRBJ2-1 | - | TRBV11-1 | TGTGCCAGCAGCTTAGCGGACTCCTACAATGAGCAGTTCTTC | CASSLADSYNEQFF
few | TRBJ2-3 | TRBD2 | TRBV4-3 | TGCGCCAGCAGCCAAGAAGCAGTAGGGACTAGCTCAGATACGCAGTATTTT | CASSQEAVGTSSDTQYF
- | TRBJ2-1 | - | TRBV4-2 | TGTGCCAGCAGCCACGGAGACGGTTCGCGGTGGGAGCAGTTCTTC | CASSHGDGSRWEQFF
- | TRBJ1-1 | TRBD1 | TRBV7-6 | TGTGCCAGCAGCTTTCAGGGGGATACTGAAGCTTTCTTT | CASSFQGDTEAFF
once | TRBJ2-1 | TRBD2 | TRBV28 | TGTGCCAGCAGTTTAGTGGCTAGCGGGACATACAATGAGCAGTTCTTC | CASSLVASGTYNEQFF
- | TRBJ1-4 | TRBD1 | TRBV5-5 | TGTGCCAGCAGCTTGGAGGGACAGGGTGTAAAACTGTTTTTT | CASSLEGQGVKLFF
- | TRBJ2-5 | - | TRBV4-3 | TGCGCCAGCAGCCAAGATTCCCTCATGGGGACCCAGTACTTC | CASSQDSLMGTQYF
- | TRBJ2-1 | - | TRBV5-5 | TGTGCCAGCAGCTTGGTACACTACAATGAGCAGTTCTTC | CASSLVHYNEQFF
- | TRBJ1-1 | - | TRBV25-1 | TGTGCCGCCGGGGCGGGGAACACTGAAGCTTTCTTT | CAAGAGNTEAFF
- | TRBJ1-1 | TRBD1 | TRBV6-5 | TGTGCCAGCAATAGACAGGGAACCAACACTGAAGCTTTCTTT | CASNRQGTNTEAFF
- | TRBJ1-2 | TRBD1 | TRBV2 | TGTGCCAGCAGTGAATCGCAGGGGGCCAGCTATGGCTACACCTTC | CASSESQGASYGYTF
- | TRBJ1-3 | - | TRBV10-2 | TGCGCCAGCAGTGAGTCTGCGGGCCTGGGAAACACCATATATTTT | CASSESAGLGNTIYF
few | TRBJ2-3 | TRBD2 | TRBV10-2 | TGCGCCAGCACTACTAGCGGGAGCACAGATACGCAGTATTTT | CASTTSGSTDTQYF
- | TRBJ2-6 | - | TRBV6-6 | TGTGCCAGCAGTTACCGGGGATCTGGGGCCAACGTCCTGACTTTC | CASSYRGSGANVLTF
- | TRBJ2-7 | - | TRBV7-2 | TGTGCCAGCAGCTACAGGGAGCACTACGAGCAGTACTTC | CASSYREHYEQYF
- | TRBJ2-5 | TRBD2 | TRBV7-6 | TGTGCCAGCGAGCGGGGGAACCAAGAGACCCAGTACTTC | CASERGNQETQYF
once | TRBJ1-1 | - | TRBV7-3 | TGTGCCAGCAGCCTCGGTTCTGACACTGAAGCTTTCTTT | CASSLGSDTEAFF
- | TRBJ1-2 | - | TRBV6-1 | TGTGCCAGCAGTCCGGGGGGAATCTATGGCTACACCTTC | CASSPGGIYGYTF
- | TRBJ1-3 | - | TRBV28 | TGTGCCAGCAGCTTACCCATGGGGGGGGCTGGAAACACCATATATTTT | CASSLPMGGAGNTIYF
- | TRBJ2-3 | TRBD2 | TRBV6-5 | TGTGCCAGCAGCCTTAGCGGGGGGTTAGATACGCAGTATTTT | CASSLSGGLDTQYF
- | TRBJ1-2 | - | TRBV27 | TGTGCCAGCAGCTGGGACGGCCTCGGGTATGGCTACACCTTC | CASSWDGLGYGYTF
once | TRBJ2-5 | - | TRBV27 | TGTGCCAGCAGTTTAATAGGGAATCAAGAGACCCAGTACTTC | CASSLIGNQETQYF
- | TRBJ1-4 | TRBD1 | TRBV4-2 | TGTGCCAGCAGCCAAGATCAGGGGGCCCCTGAAAAACTGTTTTTT | CASSQDQGAPEKLFF
- | TRBJ1-2 | - | TRBV7-9 | TGTGCCAGCGAGACAGGCCTTAACTATGGCTACACCTTC | CASETGLNYGYTF
- | TRBJ1-2 | TRBD1 | TRBV29-1 | TGCAGCGTTGGTGGGACAGGGGTTGGGGGCTACACCTTC | CSVGGTGVGGYTF
- | TRBJ2-3 | - | TRBV27 | TGTGCCAGCCTCCGGTGGGGGAGTAGTACAGATACGCAGTATTTT | CASLRWGSSTDTQYF
few | TRBJ2-7 | TRBD2 | TRBV18 | TGTGCCAGCTCACCAGTGGGAGGGTACGAGCAGTACTTC | CASSPVGGYEQYF
- | TRBJ1-2 | - | TRBV6-5 | TGTGCCAGCAGTGAGGCCCCCTATGGCTACACCTTC | CASSEAPYGYTF
- | TRBJ2-7 | - | TRBV15 | TGTGCCACCAGCAGAGATTCGGGGGTCGGAGGCGAGCAGTACTTC | CATSRDSGVGGEQYF
- | TRBJ1-1 | TRBD1 | TRBV25-1 | TGTGCCAGCAGAGAAACAGGGGTGAACACTGAAGCTTTCTTT | CASRETGVNTEAFF
few | TRBJ2-3 | - | TRBV5-1 | TGCGCCAGCAGCTGGGGCCCTGCTAGCACAGATACGCAGTATTTT | CASSWGPASTDTQYF
- | TRBJ2-3 | - | TRBV11-2 | TGTGCCAGCAGCTTAGATTGGCCAGGAGAGCTCACAGATACGCAGTATTTT | CASSLDWPGELTDTQYF
- | TRBJ2-3 | - | TRBV30 | TGTGCCTGGAGTGTACAGGTACGGCCAGATACGCAGTATTTT | CAWSVQVRPDTQYF
- | TRBJ1-2 | - | TRBV6-5 | TGTGCCAGCAGTTACTCACAGGCGGGGGACTATGGCTACACCTTC | CASSYSQAGDYGYTF
- | TRBJ1-1 | TRBD1 | TRBV7-9 | TGTGCCAGCAGCCGATCGCGGGGGGACAGGGACCGGGGCACTGAAGCTTTCTTT | CASSRSRGDRDRGTEAFF
few | TRBJ1-3 | TRBD1 | TRBV6-5 | TGTGCCAGCAGCACAGGGGATGGAAACACCATATATTTT | CASSTGDGNTIYF
- | TRBJ2-1 | - | TRBV4-1 | TGCGCCAGCAGCCAAGGAGCTTCCTACAATGAGCAGTTCTTC | CASSQGASYNEQFF